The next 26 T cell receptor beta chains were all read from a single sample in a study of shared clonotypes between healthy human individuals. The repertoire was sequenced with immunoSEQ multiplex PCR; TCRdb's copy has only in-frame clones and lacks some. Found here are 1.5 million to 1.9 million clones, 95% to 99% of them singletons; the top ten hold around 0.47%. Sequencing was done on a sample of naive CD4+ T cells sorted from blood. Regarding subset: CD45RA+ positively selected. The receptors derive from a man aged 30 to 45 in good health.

The CDR3 loop is CASSVYGETQYF. As DNA, the CDR3 is TGTGCCAGCAGCGTCTACGGTGAGACCCAGTACTTC. The chain links TRBV9 to TRBJ2-5; D unresolved. The germline V gene encodes CDR1 SGDLS and CDR2 YYNGEE. The CDR3 covers 12 residues. The V end was cut by 2 bases, the J end by 5 bases, with 7 bases between. Together with reference TRBV9 and TRBJ2-5, the CDR3 gives the full variable domain: DSGVTQTPKHLITATGQRVTLRCSPRSGDLSVYWYQQSLDQGLQFLIQYYNGEERAKGNILERFSAQQFPDLHSELNLSSLELGDSALYFCASSVYGETQYFGPGTRLLVL.

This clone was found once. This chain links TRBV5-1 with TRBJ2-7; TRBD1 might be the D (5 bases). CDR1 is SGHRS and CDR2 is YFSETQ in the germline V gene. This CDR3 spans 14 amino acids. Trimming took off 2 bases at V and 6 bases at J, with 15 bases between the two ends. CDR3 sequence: CASSFVTQGGEQYF. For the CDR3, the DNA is TGCGCCAGCAGCTTCGTTACTCAGGGCGGCGAGCAGTACTTC.

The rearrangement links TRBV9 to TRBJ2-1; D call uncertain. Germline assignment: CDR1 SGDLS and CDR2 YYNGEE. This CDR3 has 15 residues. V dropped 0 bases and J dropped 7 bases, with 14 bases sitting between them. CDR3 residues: CASSVGSDTSNEQFF. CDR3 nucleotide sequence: TGTGCCAGCAGCGTAGGAAGCGACACATCTAATGAGCAGTTCTTC. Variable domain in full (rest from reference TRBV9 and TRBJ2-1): DSGVTQTPKHLITATGQRVTLRCSPRSGDLSVYWYQQSLDQGLQFLIQYYNGEERAKGNILERFSAQQFPDLHSELNLSSLELGDSALYFCASSVGSDTSNEQFFGPGTRLTVL.

The CDR3 loop reads CASSSPGRGETQYF. Here the CDR3 DNA reads TGTGCCAGCAGCAGCCCGGGGCGAGGAGAGACCCAGTACTTC. This chain connects TRBV28 to TRBJ2-5; D is tentatively TRBD1 or TRBD2 (5 bases each). The germline V and J ends were trimmed by 6 bases and 4 bases, with 15 bases remaining between them. Germline CDR1 reads MDHEN; CDR2 reads SYDVKM. CDR3 length: 14 amino acids.

The CDR3, as DNA: TGTGCCAGCAGCGTGACGGGGGGCCCATCCTACGAGCAGTACTTC. Amino acid sequence: CASSVTGGPSYEQYF. The gene calls are TRBV9 and TRBJ2-7; maybe TRBD2 (7 bases). The CDR3 extends over 15 amino acids. The germline V gene encodes CDR1 SGDLS and CDR2 YYNGEE. Trimming shortened V by 2 bases and J by 1 base, and 13 bases separated the two germline ends.

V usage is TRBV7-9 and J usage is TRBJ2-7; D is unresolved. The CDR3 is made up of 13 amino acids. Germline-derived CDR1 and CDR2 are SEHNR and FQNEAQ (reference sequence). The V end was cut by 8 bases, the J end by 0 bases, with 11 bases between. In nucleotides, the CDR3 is TGTGCCAGCTCGCCCCCGCACTCCTACGAGCAGTACTTC. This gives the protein CASSPPHSYEQYF.

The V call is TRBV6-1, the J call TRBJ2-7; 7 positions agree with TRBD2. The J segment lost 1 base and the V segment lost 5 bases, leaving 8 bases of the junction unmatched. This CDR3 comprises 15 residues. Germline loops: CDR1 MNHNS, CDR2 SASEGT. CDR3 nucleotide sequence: TGTGCCAGCAGTAATACTAGCGTTTCATCCTACGAGCAGTACTTC. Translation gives CASSNTSVSSYEQYF.

The chain's CDR3 is CAISSGDTQNQPQHF. Written as DNA, the CDR3 is TGTGCCATCAGCTCGGGGGACACTCAGAATCAGCCCCAGCATTTT. This chain connects TRBV10-3 to TRBJ1-5; tentative D call: TRBD1 (6 bases). The germline V and J ends were trimmed by 6 bases and 4 bases, with 16 bases remaining between them. Germline V gives CDR1 ENHRY, CDR2 SYGVKD. This CDR3 is 15 amino acids long.

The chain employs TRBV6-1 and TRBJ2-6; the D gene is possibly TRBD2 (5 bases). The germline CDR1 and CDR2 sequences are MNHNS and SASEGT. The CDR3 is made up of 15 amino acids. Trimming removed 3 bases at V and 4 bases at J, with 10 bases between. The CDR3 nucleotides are TGTGCCAGCAGTGACAGGCGAGGGGGGGCCAACGTCCTGACTTTC. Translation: CASSDRRGGANVLTF.

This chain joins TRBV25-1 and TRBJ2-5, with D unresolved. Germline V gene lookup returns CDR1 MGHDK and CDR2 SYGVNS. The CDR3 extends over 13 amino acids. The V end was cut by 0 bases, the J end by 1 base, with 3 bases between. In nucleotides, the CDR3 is TGTGCCAGCAGTGAATATGGCCAAGAGACCCAGTACTTC. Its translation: CASSEYGQETQYF. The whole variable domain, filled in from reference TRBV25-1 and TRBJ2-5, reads EADIYQTPRYLVIGTGKKITLECSQTMGHDKMYWYQQDPGMELHLIHYSYGVNSTEKGDLSSESTVSRIRTEHFPLTLESARPSHTSQYLCASSEYGQETQYFGPGTRLLVL.

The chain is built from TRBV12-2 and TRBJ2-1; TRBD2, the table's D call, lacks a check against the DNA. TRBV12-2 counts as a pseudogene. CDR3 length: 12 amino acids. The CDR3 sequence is CASRFLYNEQFF. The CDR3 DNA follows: TGTGCAAGTCGCTTCCTTTACAATGAGCAGTTCTTC.

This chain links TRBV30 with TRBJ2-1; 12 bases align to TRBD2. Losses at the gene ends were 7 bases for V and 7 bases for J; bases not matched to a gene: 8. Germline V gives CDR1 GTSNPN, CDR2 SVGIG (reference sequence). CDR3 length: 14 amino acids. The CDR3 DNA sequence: TGTGCCTCTGTGACTAGCGGGAGCCTAAATGAGCAGTTCTTC. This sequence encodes CASVTSGSLNEQFF.

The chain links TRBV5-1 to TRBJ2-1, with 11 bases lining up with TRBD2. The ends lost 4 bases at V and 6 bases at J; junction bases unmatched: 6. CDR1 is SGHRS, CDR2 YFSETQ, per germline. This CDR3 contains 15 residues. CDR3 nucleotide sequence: TGCGCCAGCAGCCCCGGGACTAGCGGCCCCAATGAGCAGTTCTTC. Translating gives CASSPGTSGPNEQFF. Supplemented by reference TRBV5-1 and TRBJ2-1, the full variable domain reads KAGVTQTPRYLIKTRGQQVTLSCSPISGHRSVSWYQQTPGQGLQFLFEYFSETQRNKGNFPGRFSGRQFSNSRSEMNVSTLELGDSALYLCASSPGTSGPNEQFFGPGTRLTVL.

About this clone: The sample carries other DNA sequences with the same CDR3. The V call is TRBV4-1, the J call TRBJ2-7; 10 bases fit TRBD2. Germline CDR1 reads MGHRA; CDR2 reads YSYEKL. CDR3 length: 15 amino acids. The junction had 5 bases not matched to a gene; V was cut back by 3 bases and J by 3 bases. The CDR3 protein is CASSHLAGVDYEQYF. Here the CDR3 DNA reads TGCGCCAGCAGCCATCTAGCGGGGGTAGACTACGAGCAGTACTTC.

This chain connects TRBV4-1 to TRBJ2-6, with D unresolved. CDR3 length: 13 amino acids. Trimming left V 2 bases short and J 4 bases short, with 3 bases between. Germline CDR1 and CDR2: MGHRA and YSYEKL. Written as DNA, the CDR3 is TGCGCCAGCAGCCAAACAGGGGCCAACGTCCTGACTTTC. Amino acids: CASSQTGANVLTF.

CDR3 DNA: TGTGCCATCAGTGGCCCGGGACAGGGGCAAGAGACCCAGTACTTC. This codes for CAISGPGQGQETQYF. This sequence joins TRBV10-3 and TRBJ2-5, with TRBD1 matching over 10 bases. The CDR3 is 15 amino acids. Per the germline V gene, CDR1 is ENHRY and CDR2 is SYGVKD. The V and J ends lost 4 bases and 2 bases, in that order; junction bases with no gene match: 4.

The CDR3: CASSTEPANRDTEAFF. CDR3 coding DNA: TGTGCCAGCAGCACCGAACCCGCGAACAGGGACACTGAAGCTTTCTTT. The chain recombines TRBV5-4 with TRBJ1-1; D is perhaps TRBD1 (6 bases). The germline V gene has CDR1 SGHNT and CDR2 YYREEE (reference sequence). V was pared by 4 bases and J by 3 bases, with 19 bases between. CDR3 length: 16 amino acids. The full variable domain, rest sourced from reference TRBV5-4 and TRBJ1-1, is ETGVTQSPTHLIKTRGQQVTLRCSSQSGHNTVSWYQQALGQGPQFIFQYYREEENGRGNFPPRFSGLQFPNYSSELNVNALELDDSALYLCASSTEPANRDTEAFFGQGTRLTVV.

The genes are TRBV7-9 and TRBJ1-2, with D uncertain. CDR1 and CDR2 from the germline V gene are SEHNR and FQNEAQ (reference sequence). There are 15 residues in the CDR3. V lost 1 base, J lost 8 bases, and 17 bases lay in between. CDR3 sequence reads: CASSLVPKALAGYTF. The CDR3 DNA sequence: TGTGCCAGCAGCTTAGTTCCTAAGGCCTTAGCCGGCTACACCTTC. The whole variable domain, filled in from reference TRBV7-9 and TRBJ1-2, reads DTGVSQNPRHKITKRGQNVTFRCDPISEHNRLYWYRQTLGQGPEFLTYFQNEAQLEKSRLLSDRFSAERPKGSFSTLEIQRTEQGDSAMYLCASSLVPKALAGYTFGSGTRLTVV.

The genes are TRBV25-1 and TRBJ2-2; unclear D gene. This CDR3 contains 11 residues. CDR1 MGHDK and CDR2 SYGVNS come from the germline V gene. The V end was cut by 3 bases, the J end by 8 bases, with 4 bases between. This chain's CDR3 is CASSDSGELFF. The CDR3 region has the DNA TGTGCCAGCAGTGATTCTGGGGAGCTGTTTTTT.

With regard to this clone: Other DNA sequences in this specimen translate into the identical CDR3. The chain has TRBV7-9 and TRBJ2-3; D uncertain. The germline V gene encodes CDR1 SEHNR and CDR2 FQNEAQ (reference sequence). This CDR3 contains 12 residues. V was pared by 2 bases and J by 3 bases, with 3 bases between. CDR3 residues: CASSLSTDTQYF. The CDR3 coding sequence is TGTGCCAGCAGCTTAAGTACAGATACGCAGTATTTT.

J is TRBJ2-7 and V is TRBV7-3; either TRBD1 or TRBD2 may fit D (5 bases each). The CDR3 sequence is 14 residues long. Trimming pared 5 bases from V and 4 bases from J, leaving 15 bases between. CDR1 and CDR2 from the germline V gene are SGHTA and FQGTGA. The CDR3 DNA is TGTGCCAGCAGCATATCCGGGACCTCGTACGAGCAGTACTTC. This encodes CASSISGTSYEQYF.

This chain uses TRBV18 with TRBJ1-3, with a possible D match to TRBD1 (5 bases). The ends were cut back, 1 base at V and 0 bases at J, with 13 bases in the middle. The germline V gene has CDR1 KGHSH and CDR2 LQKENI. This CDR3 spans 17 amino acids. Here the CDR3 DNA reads TGTGCCAGCTCACCACTGTTTGACAGATCCTCTGGAAACACCATATATTTT. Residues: CASSPLFDRSSGNTIYF.

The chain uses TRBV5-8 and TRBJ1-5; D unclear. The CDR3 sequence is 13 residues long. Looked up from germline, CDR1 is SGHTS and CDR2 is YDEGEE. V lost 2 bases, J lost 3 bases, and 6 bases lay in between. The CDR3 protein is CASSFKTNQPQHF. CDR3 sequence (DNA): TGTGCCAGCAGCTTTAAGACCAATCAGCCCCAGCATTTT.

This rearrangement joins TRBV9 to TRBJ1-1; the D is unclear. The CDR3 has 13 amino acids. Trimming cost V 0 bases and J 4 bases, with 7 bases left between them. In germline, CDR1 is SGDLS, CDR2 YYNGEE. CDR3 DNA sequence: TGTGCCAGCAGCGTAGGTTGGCTCACTGAAGCTTTCTTT. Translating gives CASSVGWLTEAFF.

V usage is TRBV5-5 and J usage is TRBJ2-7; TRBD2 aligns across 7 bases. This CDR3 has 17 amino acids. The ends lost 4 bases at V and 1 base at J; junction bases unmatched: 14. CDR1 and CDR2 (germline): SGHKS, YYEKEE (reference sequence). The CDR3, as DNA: TGTGCCAGCAGCCCGGGGGGTGTTGGACGAGGATCCTACGAGCAGTACTTC. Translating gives CASSPGGVGRGSYEQYF.

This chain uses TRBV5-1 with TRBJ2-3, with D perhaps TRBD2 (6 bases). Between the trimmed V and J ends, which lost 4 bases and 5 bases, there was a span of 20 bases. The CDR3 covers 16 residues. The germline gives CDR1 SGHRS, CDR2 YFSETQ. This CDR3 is CASSLQYGGSGDTQYF. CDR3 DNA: TGCGCCAGCAGCCTCCAGTACGGAGGGTCGGGAGATACGCAGTATTTT.